The rows below give T cell receptor beta chains drawn from one sample of a study of patients and donors after allogeneic stem cell transplantation. TCRdb recomputed calls from the RT-PCR reads with MiXCR, one row per CDR3 protein. The profile covers about 76,000 distinct CDR3 sequences, with more than 25% appearing a single time and around 27% taken by the ten largest. Input material: blood, either unsorted or a sorted T cell fraction (not recorded which). Source of these receptors: a human donor who was either an allogeneic HSCT recipient or a stem cell or donor lymphocyte infusion donor (not recorded which). It is not recorded whose cells these are; they may come from a transplant donor. Both conserved end residues are part of each CDR3. D genes are given only for firm matches. A clone size is listed for some rows: how often the clone was seen (once, few, many), or a class if it is expanded.

TRBJ2-7	TRBV6-2/TRBV6-3	.	.	CASKLGGASYEQYF	TGTGCCAGCAAACTGGGGGGGGCGAGCTACGAGCAGTACTTC
TRBJ2-7	TRBV2	.	.	CASGGYEQYF	TGTGCCAGCGGGGGATACGAGCAGTACTTC
TRBJ2-4	TRBV7-2	TRBD1	.	CASSVRQGARDIQYF	TGTGCCAGCAGCGTGAGACAGGGGGCGCGAGACATTCAGTACTTC
TRBJ2-3	TRBV9	.	.	CASSVVGSTDTQYF	TGTGCCAGCAGCGTAGTCGGGAGCACAGATACGCAGTATTTT
TRBJ2-1	TRBV3-1	.	few	CASSQSSGTNEQFF	TGTGCCAGCAGCCAATCGTCAGGGACTAATGAGCAGTTCTTC
TRBJ2-1	TRBV9	.	.	CASSLGGLLSYNEQFF	TGTGCCAGCAGCTTGGGGGGACTCCTCTCCTACAATGAGCAGTTCTTC
TRBJ1-2	TRBV7-9	.	.	CASSLAGTTANYGYTF	TGTGCCAGCAGCTTAGCTGGGACGACAGCAAACTATGGCTACACCTTC
TRBJ2-5	TRBV12-3/TRBV12-4	.	.	CASMGWPMETQYF	TGTGCCAGCATGGGTTGGCCAATGGAGACCCAGTACTTC
TRBJ2-7	TRBV10-3	TRBD1	.	CAITRQGSGNEQYF	TGTGCCATCACCCGACAGGGGTCGGGCAACGAGCAGTACTTC
TRBJ1-4	TRBV11-3	.	.	CASSLGDTGGVLFF	TGTGCCAGCAGCTTAGGGGACACCGGTGGGGTACTGTTTTTT
TRBJ2-1	TRBV5-1	TRBD2	few	CASSLGLAGGPNEQFF	TGCGCCAGCAGCTTAGGACTAGCGGGGGGACCCAATGAGCAGTTCTTC
TRBJ2-7	TRBV5-1	.	.	CASSYSQGGQYF	TGCGCCAGCAGCTACTCACAGGGCGGGCAGTACTTC
TRBJ2-5	TRBV10-3	.	.	CAISERFVASDQETQYF	TGTGCCATCAGTGAACGGTTTGTTGCTAGCGACCAAGAGACCCAGTACTTC
TRBJ2-7	TRBV9	.	few	CASGDSHYEQYF	TGTGCCAGCGGCGACAGCCACTACGAGCAGTACTTC
TRBJ2-5	TRBV25-1	.	few	CASSEGGAPQETQYF	TGTGCCAGCAGTGAAGGAGGGGCGCCTCAAGAGACCCAGTACTTC
TRBJ2-1	TRBV20-1	TRBD2	.	CSARDFLAGVSFF	TGCAGTGCTAGAGATTTCTTAGCGGGAGTGTCGTTCTTC
TRBJ1-1	TRBV7-2	.	few	CASSLEPATYGAFF	TGTGCCAGCAGCTTAGAGCCCGCGACGTACGGAGCTTTCTTT
TRBJ1-1	TRBV10-3	.	.	CAISESLVNTEAFF	TGTGCCATCAGTGAGTCCTTGGTGAACACTGAAGCTTTCTTT
TRBJ1-1	TRBV10-3	.	.	CAISGYDRYEAFF	TGTGCCATCAGTGGTTATGACAGGTATGAAGCTTTCTTT
TRBJ2-7	TRBV6-5	TRBD1	.	CASSYLPLGTGGVYEQYF	TGTGCCAGCAGTTACTTACCCCTAGGGACAGGAGGGGTATACGAGCAGTACTTC
TRBJ1-2	TRBV6-5	TRBD1	.	CASSPIQGARGYTF	TGTGCCAGCAGTCCTATACAGGGGGCGCGCGGCTACACCTTC
TRBJ2-5	TRBV7-9	TRBD1	.	CASSSRDSSQETQYF	TGTGCCAGCAGTAGCCGGGACAGTTCACAAGAGACCCAGTACTTC
TRBJ2-1	TRBV15	TRBD1	.	CATSRRGLLVSEQFF	TGTGCCACCAGCAGAAGGGGGCTGCTAGTCAGTGAGCAGTTCTTC
TRBJ1-2	TRBV20-1	.	few	CSVEADGYYGYTF	TGCAGTGTTGAAGCGGACGGATACTATGGCTACACCTTC
TRBJ1-3	TRBV7-2	TRBD1	.	CASSSRDRGHGNTIYF	TGTGCCAGCAGCTCTCGGGACAGGGGGCACGGAAACACCATATATTTT
TRBJ2-6	TRBV5-1	.	.	CASSLGTKGSGANVLTF	TGCGCCAGCAGCTTGGGTACCAAGGGCTCTGGGGCCAACGTCCTGACTTTC
TRBJ1-1	TRBV5-1	.	.	CASSLAIWTTTSMNTEAFF	TGCGCCAGCAGCTTGGCCATATGGACGACAACGAGCATGAACACTGAAGCTTTCTTT
TRBJ1-1	TRBV7-9	.	few	CASNQPGLEAFF	TGTGCCAGCAACCAACCGGGCCTGGAAGCTTTCTTT
TRBJ2-1	TRBV3-1	.	.	CASSQVPGQKQFF	TGTGCCAGCAGCCAAGTCCCCGGACAGAAACAGTTCTTC
TRBJ1-2	TRBV29-1	.	few	CSVEDIRSGHGYTF	TGCAGCGTTGAAGATATAAGGTCGGGTCATGGCTACACCTTC
TRBJ2-5	TRBV12-3/TRBV12-4	.	few	CASTLSGRTQYF	TGTGCCAGCACCCTATCGGGGAGGACCCAGTACTTC
TRBJ1-3	TRBV15	TRBD1	few	CATSRETGVGNTIYF	TGTGCCACCAGCAGAGAAACAGGGGTCGGAAACACCATATATTTT
TRBJ1-5	TRBV18	.	few	CASSPGGRTNQPQHF	TGTGCCAGCTCACCGGGAGGACGCACGAATCAGCCCCAGCATTTT
TRBJ2-1	TRBV5-1	.	.	CASSLRTPGNEQFF	TGCGCCAGCAGCCTCCGGACGCCGGGGAATGAGCAGTTCTTC
TRBJ2-3	TRBV7-9	.	.	CASSLAHAGLTDTQYF	TGTGCCAGCAGCTTAGCGCACGCAGGTCTCACAGATACGCAGTATTTT
TRBJ1-4	TRBV5-5	TRBD1	.	CASSPTGGGDEKLFF	TGTGCCAGCAGCCCAACAGGGGGCGGAGACGAAAAACTGTTTTTT
TRBJ1-1	TRBV7-9	.	many	CASSIEGVSTEAFF	TGTGCCAGCAGCATCGAGGGCGTAAGTACTGAAGCTTTCTTT
TRBJ1-1	TRBV6-5	.	many	CASSYSIPGAPKTEAFF	TGTGCCAGCAGTTACTCGATCCCAGGAGCTCCGAAAACTGAAGCTTTCTTT
TRBJ1-1	TRBV5-1	.	.	CASSLEPGDRGTEAFF	TGCGCCAGCAGCTTGGAACCGGGCGATCGGGGGACTGAAGCTTTCTTT
TRBJ1-1	TRBV7-9	.	few	CASSLQGRNTEAFF	TGTGCCAGCAGCTTGCAGGGCCGGAACACTGAAGCTTTCTTT
TRBJ1-1	TRBV7-4	TRBD1	.	CASSLEGGRKKNTEAFF	TGTGCCAGCAGCTTAGAAGGGGGCCGAAAAAAGAACACTGAAGCTTTCTTT
TRBJ1-6	TRBV5-1	.	many	CASSLLNRVDPNNSPLHF	TGCGCCAGCAGCTTGTTGAACAGGGTGGATCCTAATAATTCACCCCTCCACTTT
TRBJ2-3	TRBV10-3	TRBD1	few	CAISTGQGGTDTQYF	TGTGCCATCAGTACCGGACAGGGAGGCACAGATACGCAGTATTTT
TRBJ1-1	TRBV6-6	TRBD1	many	CASSSARGRPAFF	TGTGCCAGCAGTTCGGCCAGGGGGCGGCCAGCTTTCTTT
TRBJ2-2	TRBV5-1	.	few	CASSEFEETSNTGELFF	TGCGCCAGCAGCGAGTTCGAGGAAACCTCGAACACCGGGGAGCTGTTTTTT